Shown below are 19 T cell receptor beta chains from a single sample sequenced in a study of shared clonotypes between healthy human individuals. Naive CD8 cells lacked CD45RO and underwent positive selection for CCR7, leaving out terminally differentiated effector memory CD45RA+ cells. This table comes from immunoSEQ multiplex PCR, and its TCRdb copy is limited to in-frame clones, with some not included. The sample has roughly 2,000,000 clones; approximately 94% are singletons. Sequenced sample: naive CD8+ T cells sorted from blood. These receptors were collected from a man aged 18 to 29 in good health.

The rearrangement joins TRBV4-1 to TRBJ2-7, with 10 bases that match TRBD1. This CDR3 is built from 16 residues. V gave up 0 bases and J gave up 1 base; unmatched junction bases: 3. Germline-derived CDR1 and CDR2 are MGHRA and YSYEKL. The CDR3 coding sequence is TGCGCCAGCAGCCAAGAGGACAGGGGGACATCCTACGAGCAGTACTTC. Protein sequence: CASSQEDRGTSYEQYF.

V is TRBV6-1 and J is TRBJ2-1; no firm D call. The CDR3 runs 13 residues. V gave up 8 bases and J gave up 0 bases, with 8 bases separating them. Germline lookup yields CDR1 MNHNS and CDR2 SASEGT. In DNA form, the CDR3 reads TGTGCCAGCGAGCAGAGCTCCTACAATGAGCAGTTCTTC. As protein: CASEQSSYNEQFF.

The chain recombines TRBV7-9 with TRBJ2-1; 9 bases agree with TRBD2. Trimming removed 3 bases from V and 5 bases from J; junction bases left unmatched: 8. There are 16 residues in the CDR3. CDR1 SEHNR and CDR2 FQNEAQ come from the germline V gene (reference sequence). The CDR3 DNA sequence: TGTGCCAGCAGCTTGGCGAGCGGGGGGCCCCACAATGAGCAGTTCTTC. Encoded protein: CASSLASGGPHNEQFF.

The rearrangement uses TRBV4-3 and TRBJ2-7, with D perhaps being TRBD1 or TRBD2 (6 bases each). The CDR3 consists of 16 residues. Germline CDR1 and CDR2: LGHNA and YSLEER. Trimming cost V 2 bases and J 2 bases, with 16 bases left between them. The CDR3: CASSQTSGGLTYEQYF. DNA of the CDR3: TGCGCCAGCAGCCAAACTTCCGGGGGCCTCACCTACGAGCAGTACTTC.

The chain recombines TRBV7-9 with TRBJ1-1; maybe TRBD1 (5 bases). The length of the CDR3 is 14 residues. CDR1 is SEHNR and CDR2 is FQNEAQ in the germline V gene (reference sequence). V lost 5 bases and J 5 bases, leaving 15 bases between the germline ends. This CDR3 is CASSVEGLRTEAFF. Written as DNA, the CDR3 is TGTGCCAGCAGCGTCGAGGGACTGCGTACTGAAGCTTTCTTT. Using reference TRBV7-9 and TRBJ1-1 for the parts outside the CDR3, the full variable domain is DTGVSQNPRHKITKRGQNVTFRCDPISEHNRLYWYRQTLGQGPEFLTYFQNEAQLEKSRLLSDRFSAERPKGSFSTLEIQRTEQGDSAMYLCASSVEGLRTEAFFGQGTRLTVV.

V gene TRBV7-9 combines with J gene TRBJ2-5, with 8 bases aligning to TRBD1. The V and J ends lost 5 bases and 3 bases, in that order; junction bases with no gene match: 5. Germline-derived CDR1 and CDR2 are SEHNR and FQNEAQ (reference sequence). The CDR3 totals 14 residues. The CDR3 protein is CASSGGQEEETQYF. As DNA, the CDR3 is TGTGCCAGCAGCGGGGGACAGGAGGAAGAGACCCAGTACTTC. Looking up the rest from reference TRBV7-9 and TRBJ2-5 gives the full variable domain: DTGVSQNPRHKITKRGQNVTFRCDPISEHNRLYWYRQTLGQGPEFLTYFQNEAQLEKSRLLSDRFSAERPKGSFSTLEIQRTEQGDSAMYLCASSGGQEEETQYFGPGTRLLVL.

The rearrangement joins TRBV19 to TRBJ1-6, with 8 bases fitting TRBD1. The germline gives CDR1 LNHDA, CDR2 SQIVND (reference sequence). CDR3 size: 15 residues. Germline trimming cut 5 bases from V and 7 bases from J; bases unmatched to any gene: 7. CDR3: CASSSGQGGNSPLHF. The CDR3 DNA follows: TGTGCCAGTAGTTCTGGACAGGGAGGGAATTCACCCCTCCACTTT.

The V gene is TRBV30, the J gene TRBJ2-5, with a possible D match to TRBD2 (5 bases). Germline CDR1 and CDR2: GTSNPN and SVGIG (reference sequence). V lost 4 bases, J lost 5 bases, and 23 bases lay in between. This CDR3 contains 16 residues. The CDR3 sequence is CAWTLFQLNRGETQYF. CDR3 in DNA: TGTGCCTGGACTCTGTTTCAGCTTAACAGAGGGGAGACCCAGTACTTC.

This clone was seen a handful of times. V gene TRBV28 combines with J gene TRBJ1-5, with D possibly matching TRBD1 (6 bases). Trimming removed 3 bases at V and 5 bases at J, with 8 bases between. Germline-derived CDR1 and CDR2 are MDHEN and SYDVKM. The CDR3 spans 13 residues. This CDR3 is CASSFAGDQPQHF. For the CDR3, the DNA is TGTGCCAGCAGTTTTGCAGGGGATCAGCCCCAGCATTTT.

This sequence joins TRBV6-5 and TRBJ2-1, with no clear D. Looked up from germline, CDR1 is MNHEY and CDR2 is SVGAGI. This CDR3 region has 12 residues. V shed 6 bases and J shed 5 bases, with 8 bases lying between them. The CDR3 coding sequence is TGTGCCAGCAGCCAGACTGACAATGAGCAGTTCTTC. It is translated as CASSQTDNEQFF.

The chain combines TRBV2 with TRBJ2-1; D unclear. The germline V and J ends were trimmed by 1 base and 0 bases, with 10 bases remaining between them. Looked up from germline, CDR1 is SNHLY and CDR2 is FYNNEI. The CDR3 spans 16 residues. For the CDR3, the DNA is TGTGCCAGCAGTGAAGTGGCAGGAACCTCCTACAATGAGCAGTTCTTC. It specifies CASSEVAGTSYNEQFF.

The rearrangement joins TRBV7-9 to TRBJ1-2; D perhaps matches TRBD1 (6 bases). The ends were cut back, 3 bases at V and 6 bases at J, with 14 bases in the middle. The CDR3 sequence is 14 residues long. Germline assignment: CDR1 SEHNR and CDR2 FQNEAQ (reference sequence). The CDR3 is CASSFVGGIDGYTF. In DNA, the CDR3 is TGTGCCAGCAGCTTCGTAGGGGGGATCGATGGCTACACCTTC. The full variable domain, its missing parts supplied by reference TRBV7-9 and TRBJ1-2, is DTGVSQNPRHKITKRGQNVTFRCDPISEHNRLYWYRQTLGQGPEFLTYFQNEAQLEKSRLLSDRFSAERPKGSFSTLEIQRTEQGDSAMYLCASSFVGGIDGYTFGSGTRLTVV.

The chain links TRBV11-2 to TRBJ2-7, with 9 bases matching TRBD1. This CDR3 has 15 residues. Germline loops: CDR1 SGHAT, CDR2 FQNNGV. J gave up 0 bases and V 3 bases, and 3 bases lay outside the gene matches. In DNA, the CDR3 is TGTGCCAGCAGCTTTGGACAGGGGTACTCCTACGAGCAGTACTTC. Protein: CASSFGQGYSYEQYF. Supplemented by reference TRBV11-2 and TRBJ2-7, the full variable domain reads EAGVAQSPRYKIIEKRQSVAFWCNPISGHATLYWYQQILGQGPKLLIQFQNNGVVDDSQLPKDRFSAERLKGVDSTLKIQPAKLEDSAVYLCASSFGQGYSYEQYFGPGTRLTVT.

The J gene is TRBJ2-1, the V gene TRBV27, with D perhaps matching TRBD2 (5 bases). Deletions cut 5 bases from V and 0 bases from J, with 20 bases between. The germline V gene encodes CDR1 MNHEY and CDR2 SMNVEV (reference sequence). CDR3 size: 18 residues. CDR3 sequence (DNA): TGTGCCAGCAGTAAGGTGGGTGTTAGTGGGAGCTCCTACAATGAGCAGTTCTTC. Its translation: CASSKVGVSGSSYNEQFF.

This clone has a single count. The chain employs TRBV4-2 and TRBJ1-1; D is uncertain. The CDR3 spans 15 residues. Trimming shortened V by 0 bases and J by 0 bases, and 8 bases separated the two germline ends. The germline CDR1 and CDR2 sequences are LGHNA and YNFKEQ. The DNA of the CDR3 is TGTGCCAGCAGCCAAGAAGCCCTCATGAACACTGAAGCTTTCTTT. This sequence encodes CASSQEALMNTEAFF.

A single count supports this clone. The CDR3 DNA follows: TGTGCCAGCAGCTTTAGCGGTCTAACAGATACGCAGTATTTT. Translated: CASSFSGLTDTQYF. The rearrangement links TRBV9 to TRBJ2-3; tentatively, D is TRBD2 (6 bases). CDR1 is SGDLS, CDR2 YYNGEE, per germline. The CDR3 extends over 14 amino acids. V was clipped by 4 bases and J by 3 bases, with 12 bases between them.

Only one count was recorded for this clone. The J gene is TRBJ2-2, the V gene TRBV2, with TRBD2 as a possible D gene (5 bases). Trimming took 7 bases from V and 5 from J, leaving 14 bases between them. The CDR3 runs 14 residues. Per germline, CDR1 SNHLY and CDR2 FYNNEI. The CDR3 DNA sequence: TGTGCCAGCAATGAGGGATACGAAACCGGGGAGCTGTTTTTT. This gives the protein CASNEGYETGELFF.

CDR3 sequence reads: CASSLGGARVSYEQYF. The CDR3 bases are TGTGCCAGCAGCTTGGGGGGGGCTCGGGTTTCCTACGAGCAGTACTTC. This rearrangement joins TRBV5-8 to TRBJ2-7; tentatively, D is TRBD1 or TRBD2 (6 bases each). Trimming cost V 0 bases and J 1 base, with 14 bases left between them. The CDR3 spans 16 residues. Germline V lookup: CDR1 SGHTS, CDR2 YDEGEE.

This sequence joins TRBV5-1 and TRBJ1-6; D not certain. Germline-derived CDR1 and CDR2 are SGHRS and YFSETQ. V lost 0 bases, J lost 3 bases, and 7 bases lay in between. The CDR3 loop spans 15 amino acids. In DNA, the CDR3 is TGCGCCAGCAGCTTGGTGGAAAACTATAATTCACCCCTCCACTTT. Its protein is CASSLVENYNSPLHF.